This TCR beta chain stems from a study of T-cell reconstitution after alpha-beta-depleted transplantation in children. For TCRbeta, the library was prepared with unique molecular identifiers. A single record per CDR3 protein comes from TCRdb applying MiXCR to the PCR reads. Of 530,000 or so distinct CDR3 sequences in the sample, over 25% were seen once. Turning to this clonotype: The antigen is unknown.

Regarding the study as a whole: Once a year had passed after transplant, T-cell counts and diversity came mostly from newly produced T cells. Where some patients showed high TCRbeta diversity at day 60, it came from recipient T cells and thymic progenitors that had survived. Where alpha-beta T cells came from about two months after transplant was reportedly several hundred expanded graft clones.

CDR3 length equals 15 residues. Per the germline V gene, CDR1 is KGHSH and CDR2 is LQKENI. Trimming took 1 base from V and 3 from J, leaving 13 bases between them. V and J are TRBV18 and TRBJ2-7, with D tentatively TRBD1 (6 bases). This sequence originates from a boy under two years old with Wiskott-Aldrich syndrome, due to receive a stem cell transplant. This material consisted of PBMCs, taken before TCRalphabeta/CD19-depleted stem cell transplant. CDR3 loop: CASSPRRGKGYEQYF. The DNA of the CDR3 is TGTGCCAGCTCACCACGCAGGGGAAAGGGCTACGAGCAGTACTTC.